The 17 T cell receptor beta chains below come from one sample, sequenced in a study of T cell repertoires in cytomegalovirus infection. A single record per CDR3 protein comes from TCRdb applying MiXCR to the reads. The sample contains a few hundred thousand distinct CDR3 sequences, over 35% of which appear only once. Their specific antigens are unknown. The source material was cultured PBMCs, sampled from culture after CMV antigen stimulation. These receptors came from a human donor in good health (CMV status not recorded). Some clones in this sample may be carry-over from other donors' samples.

The sample holds a few counts of this clonotype. This rearrangement joins TRBV12-3 or TRBV12-4 to TRBJ2-5, with 8 bases lining up with TRBD2. The CDR3 loop spans 15 amino acids. V shed 3 bases and J 5 bases; nucleotides not matched to a gene: 8. The CDR3 spells CASSFSGESQETQYF. For the CDR3, the DNA is TGTGCCAGCAGTTTTAGCGGGGAGTCTCAGGAGACCCAGTACTTC.

The chain has TRBV19 and TRBJ1-1; D unclear. Germline V gene sequence: CDR1 LNHDA, CDR2 SQIVND (reference sequence). The CDR3 length is 16 residues. Trimming left V 1 base short and J 3 bases short, with 15 bases between. This chain's CDR3 is CASSIASPAMYTEAFF. CDR3 nucleotide sequence: TGTGCCAGTAGTATAGCGAGCCCGGCGATGTACACTGAAGCTTTCTTT.

This clonotype came up many times. This sequence joins TRBV7-8 and TRBJ1-1; D not certain. Per the germline V gene, CDR1 is SGHVS and CDR2 is FQNEAQ. The V and J ends lost 1 base and 1 base respectively, with 16 bases between them. The CDR3 has 17 residues. CDR3 loop: CASSLVTVRSGNTEAFF. CDR3 sequence (DNA): TGTGCCAGCAGCTTAGTTACCGTCCGATCAGGGAACACTGAAGCTTTCTTT. Looking up the rest from reference TRBV7-8 and TRBJ1-1 gives the full variable domain: GAGVSQSPRYKVAKRGQDVALRCDPISGHVSLFWYQQALGQGPEFLTYFQNEAQLDKSGLPSDRFFAERPEGSVSTLKIQRTQQEDSAVYLCASSLVTVRSGNTEAFFGQGTRLTVV.

About this clonotype: One end of the junction is discordant with germline, which a read error may explain. This chain uses TRBV19 with TRBJ1-1, with D perhaps matching TRBD1 (6 bases). This CDR3 is 14 amino acids long. CDR1 LNHDA and CDR2 SQIVND come from the germline V gene (reference sequence). This CDR3 is CSSSQTGPGTEAFF. DNA of the CDR3: TGTTCCAGTAGTCAGACAGGCCCCGGGACTGAAGCTTTCTTT.

This clonotype turned up a few times. The rearrangement uses TRBV7-6 and TRBJ2-5; perhaps TRBD1 as D (5 bases). The CDR3 spans 15 residues. Germline V gene sequence: CDR1 SGHVS, CDR2 FNYEAQ. V lost 7 bases and J lost 0, with 15 bases in between. CDR3 residues: CASTQSSGYQETQYF. The CDR3, as DNA: TGTGCCAGCACCCAATCCTCAGGGTACCAAGAGACCCAGTACTTC.

This chain links TRBV7-8 with TRBJ2-3, with D perhaps matching TRBD1 or TRBD2 (5 bases each). The CDR3 has 15 residues. The V end was cut by 5 bases, the J end by 3 bases, with 15 bases between. CDR1 is SGHVS and CDR2 is FQNEAQ in the germline V gene. CDR3 DNA: TGTGCCAGCAGCCCAAAGGGACCCCAGACAGATACGCAGTATTTT. This translates into CASSPKGPQTDTQYF.

The chain carries TRBV7-2 and TRBJ2-7; maybe TRBD2 (5 bases). V was clipped by 4 bases and J by 6 bases, with 19 bases between them. CDR3 length: 15 amino acids. Germline assignment: CDR1 SGHTA and CDR2 FQGNSA. DNA of the CDR3: TGTGCCAGCAGCTCCTCGAGGGCTACTGCTAGCGAGCAGTACTTC. This encodes CASSSSRATASEQYF.

The chain joins TRBV7-8 to TRBJ1-2; possible D gene TRBD1, 6 bases. The CDR3 runs to 14 residues. Germline V gene sequence: CDR1 SGHVS, CDR2 FQNEAQ. V was clipped by 7 bases and J by 4 bases, with 16 bases between them. This CDR3 is CASNFLAGAYGYTF. The CDR3 region has the DNA TGTGCCAGCAATTTCTTGGCGGGGGCCTATGGCTACACCTTC.

This clonotype was seen a few times. The chain recombines TRBV4-2 with TRBJ2-1; 9 positions agree with TRBD2. V trimming: 3 bases; J trimming: 0 bases; junction bases outside the gene matches: 9. The CDR3 covers 18 residues. Germline V gene sequence: CDR1 LGHNA, CDR2 YNFKEQ. The CDR3 loop reads CASSHVIGRGGSYNEQFF. The CDR3 DNA reads TGTGCCAGCAGCCATGTTATCGGGCGGGGGGGCTCCTACAATGAGCAGTTCTTC.

The chain is built from TRBV24-1 and TRBJ1-2, with D uncertain. CDR1 and CDR2 (germline): KGHDR, SFDVKD. The CDR3 is made up of 12 amino acids. Trimming left V 4 bases short and J 8 bases short, with 10 bases between. The CDR3 reads CATSDPTSGYTF. CDR3 nucleotide sequence: TGTGCCACCAGTGACCCGACATCGGGCTACACCTTC.

This clonotype has just a few counts. The chain carries TRBV11-2 and TRBJ2-2; D unclear. CDR3 length: 13 amino acids. V lost 5 bases and J 7 bases, leaving 11 bases between the germline ends. In germline, CDR1 is SGHAT, CDR2 FQNNGV. CDR3 amino acids: CASSRRQNGELFF. CDR3 DNA: TGTGCCAGCAGCCGCAGGCAGAACGGGGAGCTGTTTTTT.

The chain is built from TRBV5-8 and TRBJ2-1; 8 bases line up with TRBD2. The CDR3 is made up of 15 amino acids. V dropped 4 bases and J dropped 6; count of bases not matched to a gene: 9. The germline gives CDR1 SGHTS, CDR2 YDEGEE. CDR3 nucleotides: TGTGCCAGCAGCCCGGGGGCTAGCGGGCCCAATGAGCAGTTCTTC. This sequence encodes CASSPGASGPNEQFF.

The J gene is TRBJ1-5, the V gene TRBV27; perhaps TRBD1 as D (6 bases). The CDR3 has 14 amino acids. The germline V gene has CDR1 MNHEY and CDR2 SMNVEV (reference sequence). The V end was cut by 2 bases, the J end by 2 bases, with 7 bases between. CDR3 protein: CASSLNRGNQPQHF. CDR3 in DNA: TGTGCCAGCAGTTTAAACAGGGGCAATCAGCCCCAGCATTTT.

This clonotype was found once. The chain is built from TRBV7-4 and TRBJ2-5; D not resolved. Trimming shortened V by 5 bases and J by 5 bases, and 18 bases separated the two germline ends. The CDR3 sequence is 15 residues long. From germline, CDR1 is SGHVT and CDR2 SQSDAQ. This chain's CDR3 is CASSVSMRNPETQYF. CDR3 sequence (DNA): TGTGCCAGCAGCGTCTCGATGAGAAACCCGGAGACCCAGTACTTC.

This clonotype was seen a handful of times. The chain employs TRBV27 and TRBJ2-6; 8 positions match TRBD1. Germline CDR1 MNHEY, CDR2 SMNVEV (reference sequence). Trimming at V came to 8 bases and at J to 5 bases, leaving 23 bases not matched to a gene. The CDR3 consists of 20 residues. The CDR3 spells CASRLASSAGQGARANVLTF. The CDR3 DNA reads TGTGCCAGCCGCCTGGCCTCATCGGCGGGCCAGGGGGCTAGGGCCAACGTCCTGACTTTC.

This clonotype has only a few counts. The rearrangement links TRBV7-8 to TRBJ1-2; 7 nucleotides line up with TRBD1. Trimming cost V 3 bases and J 8 bases; bases outside gene matches: 12. The CDR3 has 15 amino acids. Germline CDR1 and CDR2: SGHVS and FQNEAQ. CDR3 bases: TGTGCCAGCAGCTTCCCCGACTCGGACAGGCGAGGCTACACCTTC. Protein product: CASSFPDSDRRGYTF.

This rearrangement joins TRBV20-1 to TRBJ1-6; tentatively, D is TRBD1 (6 bases). This CDR3 comprises 14 residues. CDR1 DFQATT and CDR2 SNEGSKA come from the germline V gene (reference sequence). Trimming cost V 6 bases and J 4 bases, with 13 bases left between them. Written as DNA, the CDR3 is TGCAGTGCCAACTCCGGACAGTATAATTCACCCCTCCACTTT. Its protein is CSANSGQYNSPLHF.